The present TCR beta chain was sequenced within a study of technical replicates of blood from a few donors. Per germline, CDR1 KGHSH and CDR2 LQKENI. V trimming: 0 bases; J trimming: 8 bases; junction bases outside the gene matches: 1. There are 16 residues in the CDR3. Sequencing used immunoSEQ multiplex PCR; TCRdb keeps in-frame clones, though not all of them. The table has more than 90,000 clones, nearly 97% seen once. The V and J genes are TRBV18 and TRBJ2-1, with 16 bases lining up with TRBD2. The sequence was collected from a human donor in good health. The sequencing input was T cells isolated from PBMCs. The chain's CDR3 is CASSPPGLAGGDEQFF. The CDR3 DNA sequence: TGTGCCAGCTCACCACCGGGACTAGCGGGGGGGGATGAGCAGTTCTTC.